The 16 T cell receptor beta chains in this list originate from one sample, sequenced in a study of blood T cells in healthy people across ages. Primed by a sample-barcoded 5' primer and a J-beta primer mix, a second PCR proceeded for about 6 to 11 cycles. TCRdb analysed the 5' RACE reads with MiXCR anew, one entry per CDR3 protein. The sample holds 750,000 to 1,000,000 distinct CDR3 sequences, 25% to 30% seen once. These data were likewise used in another study, on T cells of mothers and their children.

Sequencing was done on a sample of blood. These receptors were obtained from a middle-aged woman in good health.

Comment on this clonotype: Compared with germline, one end of the junction differs, possibly owing to a read error. V gene TRBV25-1 combines with J gene TRBJ2-7; 12 positions match TRBD2. The CDR3 has 14 residues. Looked up from germline, CDR1 is MGHDK and CDR2 is SYGVNS. The CDR3 region has the DNA TGTGCCAGCAGTGATGCGACTAGCGGGGGCGAGCGGTACTTC. This codes for CASSDATSGGERYF.

This clonotype was counted between two and nine times. A junction end diverges from the germline sequence, so it may reflect a read error. The gene calls are TRBV7-2 and TRBJ2-1; 8 nucleotides align to TRBD2. There are 15 residues in the CDR3. Germline CDR1 and CDR2: SGHTA and FQGNSA. The DNA of the CDR3 is TGTGCCGGCAGCTTTCGAGGAGGCGGCGGGGGGGAGCAGTTCTTC. The encoded protein is CAGSFRGGGGGEQFF.

This clonotype was observed a handful of times. The V and J genes are TRBV27 and TRBJ2-5; D possibly corresponds to TRBD2 (5 bases). From germline, CDR1 is MNHEY and CDR2 SMNVEV (reference sequence). CDR3 length equals 15 residues. Deletions cut 2 bases from V and 1 base from J, with 11 bases between. For the CDR3, the DNA is TGTGCCAGCAGTTTAGGAGGCGCCTTCCAAGAGACCCAGTACTTC. Protein: CASSLGGAFQETQYF.

This clonotype was detected a few times. The chain couples TRBV12-3 or TRBV12-4 to TRBJ1-2; D not certain. With 8 bases removed from V and 4 bases from J, the gap between germline ends came to 11 bases. The CDR3 length is 12 residues. The CDR3 DNA reads TGTGCCAGCCCCCGTAGTCCCTATGGCTACACCTTC. It encodes CASPRSPYGYTF.

With regard to this clonotype: A much larger clonotype is one base distant, so this may be a read error. The V call is TRBV12-3 or TRBV12-4, the J call TRBJ2-5; D not resolved. The better agreement between TRBJ2-7 and the DNA end casts doubt on the J call. The CDR3 consists of 14 residues. The CDR3 DNA reads as TGTGCCAACAGTTTGACCCTTGTACCTGACGAGCAGTACTTC. Translating gives CANSLTLVPDEQYF.

The chain employs TRBV9 and TRBJ2-3, with 9 bases identical to TRBD2. This CDR3 is 19 amino acids long. From germline, CDR1 is SGDLS and CDR2 YYNGEE. The J segment lost 3 bases and the V segment lost 0 bases, leaving 14 bases of the junction unmatched. The CDR3 nucleotides are TGTGCCAGCAGCGTAGGTAATAGCGGGGGCCTTGGATGGACAGATACGCAGTATTTT. Translation gives CASSVGNSGGLGWTDTQYF.

This clonotype has just a few counts. The chain is built from TRBV18 and TRBJ1-1; 8 bases match TRBD1. Unmatched junction bases numbered 16, after V lost 3 bases and J lost 7 bases. The CDR3 consists of 17 residues. Germline CDR1 reads KGHSH; CDR2 reads LQKENI. The DNA of the CDR3 is TGTGCCAGCTCACCTACGCGCACAGGGGGGGGGCCTCTTGAAGCTTTCTTT. Its protein product is CASSPTRTGGGPLEAFF.

V and J are TRBV9 and TRBJ2-1; D possibly matches TRBD1 or TRBD2 (5 bases each). Germline V CDR1 and CDR2: SGDLS, YYNGEE. V was pared by 3 bases and J by 3 bases, with 10 bases between. The CDR3 covers 14 residues. CDR3: CASSGGDGYNEQFF. The CDR3 nucleotides are TGTGCCAGCAGCGGTGGGGACGGCTACAATGAGCAGTTCTTC.

The rearrangement joins TRBV6-5 to TRBJ1-1; no definite D call. Germline CDR1 is MNHEY and CDR2 is SVGAGI. CDR3 length: 14 residues. V lost 2 bases to trimming and J lost 0 bases, with 7 bases between them. The CDR3: CASSYGRLNTEAFF. The CDR3 DNA reads as TGTGCCAGCAGTTACGGTCGTCTGAACACTGAAGCTTTCTTT.

The genes are TRBV29-1 and TRBJ2-5, with 7 bases matching TRBD1. The V and J ends lost 5 bases and 1 base, in that order; junction bases with no gene match: 7. The germline CDR1 and CDR2 sequences are SQVTM and ANQGSEA. The CDR3 spans 14 residues. CDR3: CSVCRTGTQETQYF. CDR3 DNA: TGCAGCGTTTGCAGGACAGGCACCCAAGAGACCCAGTACTTC.

This clonotype was observed a few times. The J gene is TRBJ1-5, the V gene TRBV24-1; 7 bases agree with TRBD1. There are 15 residues in the CDR3. With V trimmed by 7 bases and J by 0 bases, 5 bases remained unmatched. From germline, CDR1 is KGHDR and CDR2 SFDVKD. CDR3 region: CATRDDRDSNQPQHF. DNA for the CDR3: TGTGCCACCAGGGATGACAGGGATAGCAATCAGCCCCAGCATTTT.

This clonotype was counted a few times. A junction end diverges from the germline sequence, so it may reflect a read error. The V call is TRBV7-2, the J call TRBJ1-2; perhaps TRBD1 as D (6 bases). The CDR3 consists of 14 residues. Germline V CDR1 and CDR2: SGHTA, FQGNSA. The CDR3 DNA reads as TGTGCCAGCAGCTTAGACAGGGTGCGTGAAGGCTGCACCTTC. This gives the protein CASSLDRVREGCTF.

The rearrangement joins TRBV6-5 to TRBJ2-1; 12 bases match TRBD2. The CDR3 is 18 residues long. The germline V gene encodes CDR1 MNHEY and CDR2 SVGAGI. J was trimmed by 4 bases and V by 0 bases; bases with no gene match: 7. The CDR3 region is CASSYSGLAGTPYNEQFF. The CDR3 nucleotides read TGTGCCAGCAGTTACTCCGGACTAGCGGGGACCCCGTACAATGAGCAGTTCTTC.

This clonotype was detected only once. The germline gene is not matched at one end of the junction; a read error may be the cause. This chain links TRBV4-1 with TRBJ1-1; TRBD1 agrees at 8 bases. The CDR3 length is 15 residues. The germline V gene encodes CDR1 MGHRA and CDR2 YSYEKL. CDR3 bases: TGCGCCAGCAGCTTTGACAGGGGCCCGAACACTGGAGCTTTCTTT. The encoded protein is CASSFDRGPNTGAFF.

V is TRBV5-1 and J is TRBJ1-5, with 7 bases identical to TRBD1. The V segment lost 4 bases and the J segment 5 bases; nucleotides outside the gene matches: 6. The CDR3 extends over 14 amino acids. The germline V gene encodes CDR1 SGHRS and CDR2 YFSETQ. The CDR3 bases are TGCGCCAGCAGCACCGGACAGGAAGATCAGCCCCAGCATTTT. Translating gives CASSTGQEDQPQHF. Based on the CDR3 plus reference TRBV5-1 and TRBJ1-5, the full variable domain is KAGVTQTPRYLIKTRGQQVTLSCSPISGHRSVSWYQQTPGQGLQFLFEYFSETQRNKGNFPGRFSGRQFSNSRSEMNVSTLELGDSALYLCASSTGQEDQPQHFGDGTRLSIL.

This clonotype was seen ten or more times. The chain couples TRBV29-1 to TRBJ1-1, with unresolved D. From germline, CDR1 is SQVTM and CDR2 ANQGSEA. With 1 base removed from V and 0 bases from J, the gap between germline ends came to 6 bases. The CDR3 runs 13 residues. DNA for the CDR3: TGCAGCGTTGAAGTTAGTATGAACACTGAAGCTTTCTTT. Its protein is CSVEVSMNTEAFF.